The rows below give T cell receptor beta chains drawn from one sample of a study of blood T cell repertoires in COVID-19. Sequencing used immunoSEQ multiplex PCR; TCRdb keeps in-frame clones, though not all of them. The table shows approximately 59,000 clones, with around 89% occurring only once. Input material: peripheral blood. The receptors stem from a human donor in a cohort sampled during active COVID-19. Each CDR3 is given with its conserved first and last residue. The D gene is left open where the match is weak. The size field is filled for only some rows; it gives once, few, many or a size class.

TGTGCCAGCAGCCCCGAGAGTCGCGCGCGGGAGACCTTC | CASSPESRARETF | . | . | TRBJ1-2 | TRBV7-8
TGTGCCAGCAGTGAAAGGCGGCAGGGCAATGAGCAGTTCTTC | CASSERRQGNEQFF | . | . | TRBJ2-1 | TRBV25-1
TGTGCCAGCAGCTTAGTGGATGGGGCCAAAGTTATTTCACCCCTCCACTTT | CASSLVDGAKVISPLHF | . | . | TRBJ1-6 | TRBV7-9
TGTGCCAGCAGCCCTAGCGGGGCCCAAGAGACCCAGTACTTC | CASSPSGAQETQYF | TRBD2 | . | TRBJ2-5 | TRBV3-1/TRBV3-2
TGCGCCAGCAGCCGCGGACAGGGGAGGCCTAATGAAAAACTGTTTTTT | CASSRGQGRPNEKLFF | TRBD1 | . | TRBJ1-4 | TRBV4-1
TGTGCCAGCAGTTCCCAACCCGACAGGCGCCATGGCTACACCTTC | CASSSQPDRRHGYTF | . | . | TRBJ1-2 | TRBV6-5
TGTGCCAGCAGCGTCGCAAGGGGACAAGAGACCCAGTACTTC | CASSVARGQETQYF | . | . | TRBJ2-5 | TRBV3-1/TRBV3-2
TGTGCCAACTCCGGGATTCCCTTCTCTGGGGCCAACGTCCTGACTTTC | CANSGIPFSGANVLTF | . | . | TRBJ2-6 | TRBV7-9
TGTGCCAGCAGCTTAGTGCAGGGGAAGGATTACGAGCAGTACTTC | CASSLVQGKDYEQYF | . | . | TRBJ2-7 | TRBV7-6
TGTGCCAGCAGCTTAAGCGGGGGAAAGGTGGAGCAGTTCTTC | CASSLSGGKVEQFF | TRBD2 | . | TRBJ2-1 | TRBV7-3
TGCGCCAGCAGGAGCCGTAGGTATAGCGGGGGGGTAGATGAGCAGTTCTTC | CASRSRRYSGGVDEQFF | TRBD2 | . | TRBJ2-1 | TRBV5-1
TGTGCCAGCAGTAGCTCAGGGGGCGAAAACATTCAGTACTTC | CASSSSGGENIQYF | TRBD1 | . | TRBJ2-4 | TRBV27
TGTGCCAGCTCTTCCGGGACAAGGGAGCAGTTCTTC | CASSSGTREQFF | . | . | TRBJ2-1 | TRBV18
TGTGCCAGCACCACTCGGGGAGATGGGACTGAAGCTTTCTTT | CASTTRGDGTEAFF | . | few | TRBJ1-1 | TRBV6-6
TGTGCCAGCAGCGCAGGGCACGAGACCCAGTACTTC | CASSAGHETQYF | . | . | TRBJ2-5 | TRBV2
TGTGCCTGGAGTCGTCTTCGGACTAGCGGGGGGGCTTCAGATACGCAGTATTTT | CAWSRLRTSGGASDTQYF | TRBD2 | . | TRBJ2-3 | TRBV30
TGTGCCAGTACTCGAACGGGGGGGGACACTGAAGCTTTCTTT | CASTRTGGDTEAFF | . | . | TRBJ1-1 | TRBV19
TGTGCCAGCAGCTCGAAATTAGCGGGGGGGCCGGGCACCGGGGAGCTGTTTTTT | CASSSKLAGGPGTGELFF | TRBD2 | few | TRBJ2-2 | TRBV5-4
TGTGCCAGCAGTTTAAGACTAGCGGTTGACGAGTATTTT | CASSLRLAVDEYF | TRBD2 | once | TRBJ2-3 | TRBV28
TGTGCCAGCAGAAAGACTAGCGGGAACTTAATGGATGAGCAGTTCTTC | CASRKTSGNLMDEQFF | TRBD2 | . | TRBJ2-1 | TRBV28
TGCGCCAGCAGTCAACTTGGGACAGGGGGCTGTAGCAATCAGCCCCAGCATTTT | CASSQLGTGGCSNQPQHF | TRBD1 | . | TRBJ1-5 | TRBV23-1
TGCGCCAGCAGCACCGGGACAGGACGCACAGATACGCAGTATTTT | CASSTGTGRTDTQYF | TRBD1 | . | TRBJ2-3 | TRBV10-2
TGTGCCAGCACAGGTTCGGATCAGCCCCAGCATTTT | CASTGSDQPQHF | . | . | TRBJ1-5 | TRBV6-6
TGTGCCAGCAGTCTACTCTGGGGGGGCCATGGGGCTCATAGCAATCAGCCCCAGCATTTT | CASSLLWGGHGAHSNQPQHF | . | . | TRBJ1-5 | TRBV3-1/TRBV3-2
TGCGCCAGCACCTTATCCCAGGGAAACACTGAAGCTTTCTTT | CASTLSQGNTEAFF | . | once | TRBJ1-1 | TRBV5-1
TGTGCCAGCAGCTTGGTTGGGCAAATGAACACTGAAGCTTTCTTT | CASSLVGQMNTEAFF | . | . | TRBJ1-1 | TRBV5-6
TGTGCCAGCAGCCTACCGGACAGGGCAAGTTACGAGCAGTACTTC | CASSLPDRASYEQYF | TRBD1 | . | TRBJ2-7 | TRBV5-4
TGTGCCAGCAGCCACACAGGGACGGGGACCCAGTACTTC | CASSHTGTGTQYF | . | once | TRBJ2-5 | TRBV14